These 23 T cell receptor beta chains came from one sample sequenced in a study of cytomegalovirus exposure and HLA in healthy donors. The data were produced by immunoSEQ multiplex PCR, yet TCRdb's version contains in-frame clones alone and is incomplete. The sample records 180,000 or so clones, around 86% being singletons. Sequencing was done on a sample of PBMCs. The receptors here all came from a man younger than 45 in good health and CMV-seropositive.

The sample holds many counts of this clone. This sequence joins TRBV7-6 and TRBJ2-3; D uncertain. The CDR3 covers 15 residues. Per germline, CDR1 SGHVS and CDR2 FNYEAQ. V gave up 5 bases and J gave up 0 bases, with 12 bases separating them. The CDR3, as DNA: TGTGCCAGCAGCGACCAGGCGATTAGCACAGATACGCAGTATTTT. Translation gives CASSDQAISTDTQYF. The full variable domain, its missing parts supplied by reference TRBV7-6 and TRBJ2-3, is GAGVSQSPRYKVTKRGQDVALRCDPISGHVSLYWYRQALGQGPEFLTYFNYEAQQDKSGLPNDRFSAERPEGSISTLTIQRTEQRDSAMYRCASSDQAISTDTQYFGPGTRLTVL.

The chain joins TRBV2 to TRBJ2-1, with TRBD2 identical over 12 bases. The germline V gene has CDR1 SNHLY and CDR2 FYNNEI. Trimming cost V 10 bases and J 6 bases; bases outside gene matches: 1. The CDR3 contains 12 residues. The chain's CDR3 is CAKTSGSNEQFF. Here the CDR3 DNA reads TGTGCCAAGACTAGCGGGAGCAATGAGCAGTTCTTC. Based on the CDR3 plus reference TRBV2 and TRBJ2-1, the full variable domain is EPEVTQTPSHQVTQMGQEVILRCVPISNHLYFYWYRQILGQKVEFLVSFYNNEISEKSEIFDDQFSVERPDGSNFTLKIRSTKLEDSAMYFCAKTSGSNEQFFGPGTRLTVL.

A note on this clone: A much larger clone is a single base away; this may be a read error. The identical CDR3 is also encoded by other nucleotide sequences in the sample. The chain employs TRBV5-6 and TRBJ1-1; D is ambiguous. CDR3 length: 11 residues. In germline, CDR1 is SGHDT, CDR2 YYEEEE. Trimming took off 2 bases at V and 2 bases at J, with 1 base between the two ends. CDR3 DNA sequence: TGTGCCAGCAGCTTTAACACTGAAGCTTTCTTT. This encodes CASSFNTEAFF. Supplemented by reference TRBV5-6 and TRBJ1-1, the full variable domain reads DAGVTQSPTHLIKTRGQQVTLRCSPKSGHDTVSWYQQALGQGPQFIFQYYEEEERQRGNFPDRFSGHQFPNYSSELNVNALLLGDSALYLCASSFNTEAFFGQGTRLTVV.

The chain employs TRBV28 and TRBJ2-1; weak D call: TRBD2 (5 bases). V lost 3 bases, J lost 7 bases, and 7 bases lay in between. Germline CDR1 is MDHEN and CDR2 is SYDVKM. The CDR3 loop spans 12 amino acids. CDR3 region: CASSFWENEQFF. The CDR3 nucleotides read TGTGCCAGCAGTTTCTGGGAGAATGAGCAGTTCTTC.

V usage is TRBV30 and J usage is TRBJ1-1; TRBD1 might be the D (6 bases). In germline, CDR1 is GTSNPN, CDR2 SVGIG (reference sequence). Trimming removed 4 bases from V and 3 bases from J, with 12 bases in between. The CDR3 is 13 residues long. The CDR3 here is CAWIDRSDTEAFF. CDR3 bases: TGTGCCTGGATCGACAGGTCTGACACTGAAGCTTTCTTT. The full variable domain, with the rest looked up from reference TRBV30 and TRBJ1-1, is SQTIHQWPATLVQPVGSPLSLECTVEGTSNPNLYWYRQAAGRGLQLLFYSVGIGQISSEVPQNLSASRPQDRQFILSSKKLLLSDSGFYLCAWIDRSDTEAFFGQGTRLTVV.

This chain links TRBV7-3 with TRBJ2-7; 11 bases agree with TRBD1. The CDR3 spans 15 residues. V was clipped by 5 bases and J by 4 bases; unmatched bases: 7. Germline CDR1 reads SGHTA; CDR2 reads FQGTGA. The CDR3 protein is CASSLIGTGGYEQYF. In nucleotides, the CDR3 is TGTGCCAGCAGCCTCATCGGGACAGGGGGGTACGAGCAGTACTTC.

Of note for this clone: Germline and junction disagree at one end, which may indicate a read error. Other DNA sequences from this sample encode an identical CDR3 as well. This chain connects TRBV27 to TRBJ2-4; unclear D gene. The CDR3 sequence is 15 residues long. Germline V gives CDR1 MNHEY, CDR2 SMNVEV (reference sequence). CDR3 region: CASSPITDAKNIQYF. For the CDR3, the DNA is TGTGCCAGCAGTCCGATAACAGACGCCAAAAACATTCAGTACTTT.

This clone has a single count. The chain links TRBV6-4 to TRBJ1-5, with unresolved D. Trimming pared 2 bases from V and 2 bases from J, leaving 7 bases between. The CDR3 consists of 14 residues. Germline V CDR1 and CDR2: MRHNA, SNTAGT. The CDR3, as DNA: TGTGCCAGCAGTGACAGGGCGGGCAATCAGCCCCAGCATTTT. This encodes CASSDRAGNQPQHF.

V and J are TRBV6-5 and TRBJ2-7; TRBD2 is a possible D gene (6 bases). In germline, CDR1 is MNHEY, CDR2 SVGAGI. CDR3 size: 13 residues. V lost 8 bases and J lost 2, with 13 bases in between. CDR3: CASANGGAYEQYF. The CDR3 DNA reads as TGTGCCAGCGCCAACGGGGGAGCCTACGAGCAGTACTTC.

DNA for the CDR3: TGTGCCTGGAGTGTACATGGGACAGGGAACACTGAAGCTTTCTTT. This translates into CAWSVHGTGNTEAFF. The chain has TRBV30 and TRBJ1-1; the match to TRBD1 covers 8 bases. The V segment lost 0 bases and the J segment 1 base; nucleotides outside the gene matches: 4. CDR3 length equals 15 residues. The V gene's germline CDR1 is GTSNPN and CDR2 SVGIG (reference sequence).

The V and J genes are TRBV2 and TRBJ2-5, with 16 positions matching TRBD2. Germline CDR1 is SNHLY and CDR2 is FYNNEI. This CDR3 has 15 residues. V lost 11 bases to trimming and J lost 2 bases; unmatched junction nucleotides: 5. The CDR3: CAGTSGGVHQETQYF. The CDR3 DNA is TGTGCCGGGACTAGCGGGGGGGTCCATCAAGAGACCCAGTACTTC.

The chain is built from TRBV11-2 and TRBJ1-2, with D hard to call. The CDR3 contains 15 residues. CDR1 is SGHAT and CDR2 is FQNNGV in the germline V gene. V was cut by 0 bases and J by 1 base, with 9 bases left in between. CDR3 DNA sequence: TGTGCCAGCAGCTTAGATCGGGTCAGTAACTATGGCTACACCTTC. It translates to CASSLDRVSNYGYTF.

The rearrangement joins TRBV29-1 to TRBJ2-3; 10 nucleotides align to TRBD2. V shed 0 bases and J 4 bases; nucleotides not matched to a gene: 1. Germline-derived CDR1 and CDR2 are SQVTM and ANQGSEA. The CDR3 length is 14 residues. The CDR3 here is CSVEDGTSADTQYF. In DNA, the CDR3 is TGCAGCGTTGAAGATGGGACTAGCGCAGATACGCAGTATTTT.

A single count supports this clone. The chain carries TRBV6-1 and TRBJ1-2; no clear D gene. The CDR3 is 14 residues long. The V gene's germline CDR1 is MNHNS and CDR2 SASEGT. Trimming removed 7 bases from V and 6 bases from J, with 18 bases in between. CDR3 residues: CASIPPGREDGYTF. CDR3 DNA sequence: TGTGCCAGCATCCCGCCCGGACGAGAGGATGGCTACACCTTC.

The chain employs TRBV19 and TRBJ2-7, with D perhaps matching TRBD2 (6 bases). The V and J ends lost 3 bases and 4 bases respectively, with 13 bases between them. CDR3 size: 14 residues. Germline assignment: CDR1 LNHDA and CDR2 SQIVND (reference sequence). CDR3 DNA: TGTGCCAGTAGTATTTACGGGAGTTTTTACGAGCAGTACTTC. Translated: CASSIYGSFYEQYF.

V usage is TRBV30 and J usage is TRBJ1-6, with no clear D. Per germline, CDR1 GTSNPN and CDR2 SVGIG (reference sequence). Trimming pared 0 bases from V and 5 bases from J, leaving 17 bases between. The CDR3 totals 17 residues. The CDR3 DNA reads TGTGCCTGGAGTGTACGCTTACCTGGGGATGATAATTCACCCCTCCACTTT. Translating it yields CAWSVRLPGDDNSPLHF.

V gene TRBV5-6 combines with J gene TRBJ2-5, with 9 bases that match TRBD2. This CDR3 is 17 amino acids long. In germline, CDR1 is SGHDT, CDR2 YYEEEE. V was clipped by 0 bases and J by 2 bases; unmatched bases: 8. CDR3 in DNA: TGTGCCAGCAGCTTGGCTCTTAGCGGGGGAATACAAGAGACCCAGTACTTC. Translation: CASSLALSGGIQETQYF.

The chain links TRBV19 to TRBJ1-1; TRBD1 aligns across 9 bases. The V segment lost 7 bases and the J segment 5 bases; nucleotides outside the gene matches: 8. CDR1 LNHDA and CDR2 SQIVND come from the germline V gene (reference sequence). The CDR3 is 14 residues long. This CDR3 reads CASTLTGGFTEAFF. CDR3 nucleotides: TGTGCCAGTACCCTAACAGGGGGCTTTACTGAAGCTTTCTTT.

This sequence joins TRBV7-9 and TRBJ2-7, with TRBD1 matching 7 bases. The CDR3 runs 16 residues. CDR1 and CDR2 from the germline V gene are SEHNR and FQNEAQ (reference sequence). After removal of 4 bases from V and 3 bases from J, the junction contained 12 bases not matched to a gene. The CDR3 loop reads CASSSLKVGQHYEQYF. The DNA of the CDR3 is TGTGCCAGCAGCTCCCTAAAGGTGGGACAGCACTACGAGCAGTACTTC. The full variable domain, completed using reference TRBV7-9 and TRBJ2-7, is DTGVSQNPRHKITKRGQNVTFRCDPISEHNRLYWYRQTLGQGPEFLTYFQNEAQLEKSRLLSDRFSAERPKGSFSTLEIQRTEQGDSAMYLCASSSLKVGQHYEQYFGPGTRLTVT.

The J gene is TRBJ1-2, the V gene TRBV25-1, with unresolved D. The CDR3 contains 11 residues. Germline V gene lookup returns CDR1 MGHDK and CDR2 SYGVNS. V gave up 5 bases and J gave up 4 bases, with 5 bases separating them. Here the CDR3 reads CASSQSYGYTF. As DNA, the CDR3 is TGTGCCAGCAGTCAGTCCTATGGCTACACCTTC.

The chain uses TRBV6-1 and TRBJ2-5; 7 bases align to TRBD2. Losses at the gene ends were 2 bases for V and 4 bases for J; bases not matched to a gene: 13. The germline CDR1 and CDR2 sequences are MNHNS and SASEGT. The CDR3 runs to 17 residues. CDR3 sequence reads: CASSEPIVAGRLETQYF. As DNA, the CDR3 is TGTGCCAGCAGTGAACCGATTGTAGCGGGTAGATTAGAGACCCAGTACTTC.

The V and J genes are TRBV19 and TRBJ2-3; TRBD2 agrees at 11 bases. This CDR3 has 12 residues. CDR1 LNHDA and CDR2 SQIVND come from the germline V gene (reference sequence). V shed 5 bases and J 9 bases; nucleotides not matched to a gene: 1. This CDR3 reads CASSRLAGTQYF. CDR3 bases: TGTGCCAGTAGTCGACTAGCGGGGACGCAGTATTTT. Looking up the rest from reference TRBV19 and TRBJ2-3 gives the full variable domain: DGGITQSPKYLFRKEGQNVTLSCEQNLNHDAMYWYRQDPGQGLRLIYYSQIVNDFQKGDIAEGYSVSREKKESFPLTVTSAQKNPTAFYLCASSRLAGTQYFGPGTRLTVL.

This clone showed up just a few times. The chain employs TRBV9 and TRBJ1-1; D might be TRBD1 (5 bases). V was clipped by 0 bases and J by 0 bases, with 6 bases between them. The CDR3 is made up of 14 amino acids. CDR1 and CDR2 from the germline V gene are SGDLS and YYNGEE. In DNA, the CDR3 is TGTGCCAGCAGCGTAGACAGGATGAACACTGAAGCTTTCTTT. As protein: CASSVDRMNTEAFF.